This T cell receptor (beta chain) is drawn from a study of T cell responses to AZD1222 COVID-19 vaccine. Whole-study context: Second doses at about 4 or about 12 weeks were pooled.

The germline gives CDR1 MNHEY, CDR2 SMNVEV (reference sequence). This CDR3 has 13 residues. Between the trimmed V and J ends, which lost 6 bases and 8 bases, there was a span of 16 bases. Study-wide findings and caveats: Just a handful of AZD1222 recipients were seropositive at baseline. CD4 TCRs linked to vaccination spanned spike, dominating at 160-218 and 743-854. Per reports, nearly half of all spike-specific TCRs target regions that are unmutated in variants.

Worth noting for this clone: The target antigen is unknown.

Method: immunoSEQ multiplex PCR; TCRdb's copy keeps in-frame clones and lacks some. The sample consists of tens of thousands of clones, approximately 90% of them appearing once. The rearrangement uses TRBV27 and TRBJ1-2; a possible D gene is TRBD1 (6 bases). This clonotype was obtained from an adult in good health. Sequencing used peripheral blood, obtained on day 0 of AZD1222 vaccination. The CDR3 sequence is CASSNRGAEGYTF. The CDR3 DNA reads as TGTGCCAGCAGCAATCGGGGGGCTGAGGGCTACACCTTC.